Detailed here is one T cell receptor beta chain. The table lists this clone with a count of one. Its antigen is unknown. The sample holds no much larger clone one base away, and base qualities are not on file. V loses 3 bases of germline sequence and J loses 12 bases, and the interval between the two ends is 19 bases. Including the terminal cysteine and phenylalanine, the CDR3 comprises 14 residues. Only the CDR3 portion is preserved as DNA: 42 bases, with reading frame beginning at the first base. From a lookup of the germline V gene, CDR1 and CDR2 are SGHTS and YDEGEE. This sample was included in a study of PD-1 blockade in classical Hodgkin lymphoma (dated by TCRdb to 2019 to 2021). In the study overall: Nivolumab dosing was 3 mg/kg intravenously every 2 weeks, continuing until either disease progression or unacceptable toxicity. A peripheral blood immune signature of response to PD-1 blockade in classical Hodgkin lymphoma was defined using TCR beta sequencing and CyTOF. Paper-wide results and their limitations: The study was limited to a single clinical trial cohort, and causes of repertoire differences, possibly disease activity or prior therapy, remained undefined. A significant rise by C4D1 was seen in CD4+ but not CD8+ TCR diversity (p=0.0027 vs p=0.16), with the rise being most apparent in complete responders (p=0.02). Patients starting nivolumab less than 1 year after ASCT had lower diversity and were excluded from later analyses to avoid confounding by immune reconstitution. Baseline diversity similar to that of newly diagnosed patients was observed in trial patients achieving complete response, whereas significantly lower diversity was observed in partial responders and progressors. Baseline TCR diversity was reported to be lower in newly diagnosed patients than in healthy donors, and even lower in relapsed/refractory patients.

The Qiagen DNeasy kit was used to extract genomic DNA both from unsorted PBMCs and from the negatively selected CD4+ and CD8+ fractions. TCR beta CDR3 regions were amplified by immunoSEQ multiplex PCR using primers annealing to V and J segments. Amplification bias was minimized using a synthetic immune receptor repertoire, and residual bias was removed computationally after sequencing. In the authors' own workflow: Repertoire diversity was quantified as the Shannon entropy index using custom Python scripts. Unsorted, CD4+ and CD8+ repertoires were analyzed separately, except for combined analyses in which CD4+ and CD8+ sequences were merged in silico. Clonal expansion was defined as a frequency increase of at least 2-fold after treatment compared with C1D1, and clones undetected at baseline were assigned a pseudocount of 0.5. Clones with 0 or 1 copy at C1D1 were classified as singleton clones, and clones with 2 or more copies were classified as non-singleton clones. Clones expanded in unsorted samples were assigned a CD4+, CD8+ or unknown annotation through matching of protein sequences in sorted samples from the same patient. Wilcoxon tests were applied to paired samples to test diversity changes from C1D1 to C4D1. The immuneACCESS repertoire file appears here via TCRdb, limited to in-frame rearrangements. These files lack a portion of the clones; in checked studies, under half of the deficit traces to unresolved V genes, and the cause of the others is not known. Clone size and V and J calls were adopted from that table, with D and trimming inferred from the DNA. The sample table shows about 110,000 clones, and around 89% are seen once. Less than 20% of the sample rests with the top ten.

This specimen's time point label, per the study, means: cycle 2 day 1 (C2D1) of nivolumab. Relapse after autologous stem cell transplantation had occurred in all trial patients, and cohorts A, B and C were distinguished by prior brentuximab vedotin exposure. The trial cohort comprised about 60 patients with relapsed/refractory classical Hodgkin lymphoma whose best overall responses were complete response, partial response or progressive disease. Single-agent nivolumab was administered to trial patients in the multi-cohort phase II CheckMate 205 trial. An independent review committee assessed best overall response by applying the 2007 International Working Group response criteria. Trial PBMCs were collected immediately before nivolumab initiation (C1D1) and during therapy at cycle 2 day 1 and cycle 4 day 1. Peripheral blood was collected in 8 mL Vacutainer Cell Preparation Tubes, from which PBMCs were isolated by centrifugation and then cryopreserved.

This clonotype was obtained from a human donor with classical Hodgkin lymphoma. The V and J genes are TRBV5-8 and TRBJ1-5; the D gene is not confidently resolved. Sequencing used peripheral blood mononuclear cells (PBMCs), obtained before the second cycle of nivolumab. The nucleotide sequence is TGTGCCAGCAGCTCCGGTAACCGCCCATCCGGCCAGCATTTT. This yields the protein CASSSGNRPSGQHF.